The clone carrying this T cell receptor (beta chain) has just a few counts. The antigen is not known. CDR1 ENHRY and CDR2 SYGVKD come from the germline V gene. V was pared by 6 bases and J by 10 bases, with 7 bases of the junction left unmatched. The CDR3 contains 14 residues. This sample stems from a study of T cells in Graves' hyperthyroidism and ophthalmopathy. Study conclusions and caveats: In the blood, most expanded thyroid clonotypes above 0.001 appeared as well.

Across 18 months, stable Graves' hyperthyroidism was marked by no progression to ophthalmopathy. Amplification targeted TCR beta CDR3 regions from RNA transcripts. With the HTBI primer set, the TCR CDR3 went through a first round of RT-PCR. TCRdb re-analysed the multiplex PCR reads in MiXCR, keeping a single row per CDR3 protein. The sample lists 250,000 to 350,000 distinct CDR3 sequences, roughly 15% seen once, with 33% in the top ten. This sequence originates from a man in his thirties or forties with Graves' hyperthyroidism. The specimen sequenced was blood. This chain links TRBV10-3 with TRBJ1-6, with 9 bases that match TRBD1. CDR3: CAISRDRVESPLHF. Here the CDR3 DNA reads TGTGCCATCAGCAGGGACAGGGTCGAGTCACCCCTCCACTTT.